One sample yielded the 21 T cell receptor beta chains listed below, sequenced in a study of blood T cell repertoires in COVID-19. Assay used: immunoSEQ multiplex PCR; TCRdb lists only in-frame clones, some missing. This table has 60,000 to 70,000 clones, about 81% appearing once. Source material: peripheral blood. The receptors originated from a man older than 75 with acute or convalescent COVID-19.

The rearrangement links TRBV19 to TRBJ1-4; D remains unclear. The germline V gene encodes CDR1 LNHDA and CDR2 SQIVND (reference sequence). The CDR3 loop spans 14 amino acids. V was cut by 7 bases and J by 5 bases, with 14 bases left in between. The CDR3 loop is CASMSGRGNEKLFF. The CDR3, as DNA: TGTGCCAGTATGAGTGGGCGGGGAAATGAAAAACTGTTTTTT.

In this sample, this clone turned up a few times. The chain employs TRBV5-1 and TRBJ2-6; D not certain. The V end was cut by 0 bases, the J end by 0 bases, with 4 bases between. The CDR3 is made up of 15 amino acids. CDR1 and CDR2 from the germline V gene are SGHRS and YFSETQ. CDR3 coding DNA: TGCGCCAGCAGCTTGGGAGACTCTGGGGCCAACGTCCTGACTTTC. This gives the protein CASSLGDSGANVLTF.

This chain connects TRBV6-5 to TRBJ1-6, with 8 bases lining up with TRBD1. The CDR3 is made up of 15 amino acids. Germline V CDR1 and CDR2: MNHEY, SVGAGI. Trimming took 5 bases from V and 7 from J; bases not matched to a gene: 7. The CDR3 loop is CASSPQGTGNSPLHF. As DNA, the CDR3 is TGTGCCAGCAGTCCACAAGGGACAGGAAATTCACCCCTCCACTTT.

The chain combines TRBV3-1 (or the pseudogene TRBV3-2) with TRBJ2-1; D is unclear. V was clipped by 0 bases and J by 12 bases, with 12 bases between them. Germline lookup yields CDR1 LGHDT and CDR2 YNNKEL (reference sequence). The CDR3 consists of 13 residues. Here the CDR3 reads CASSQETTRWQFF. The DNA for the CDR3 is TGTGCCAGCAGCCAAGAGACGACTCGCTGGCAGTTCTTC.

The chain has TRBV27 and TRBJ1-1; D gene unclear. CDR1 is MNHEY, CDR2 SMNVEV, per germline (reference sequence). The V and J ends lost 3 bases and 7 bases respectively, with 24 bases between them. CDR3 length equals 17 residues. The CDR3 is CASSLGRSISIYDEAFF. Here the CDR3 DNA reads TGTGCCAGCAGTTTGGGGAGGTCAATCAGCATATACGATGAAGCTTTCTTT.

V is TRBV5-1 and J is TRBJ1-1; D is undetermined. The CDR3 sequence is 14 residues long. Germline V gene sequence: CDR1 SGHRS, CDR2 YFSETQ. Trimming cost V 0 bases and J 1 base, with 7 bases left between them. The DNA for the CDR3 is TGCGCCAGCAGCTTGGCCCCACAGAACACTGAAGCTTTCTTT. It encodes CASSLAPQNTEAFF.

As DNA, the CDR3 is TGTGCCAGCAGTTTTGGAGGGGGCAGAGAGACCCAGTACTTC. Translating gives CASSFGGGRETQYF. The chain combines TRBV28 with TRBJ2-5, with D perhaps TRBD1 (7 bases). The ends were cut back, 3 bases at V and 4 bases at J, with 12 bases in the middle. CDR3 length: 14 amino acids. Germline V CDR1 and CDR2: MDHEN, SYDVKM. The whole variable domain, filled in from reference TRBV28 and TRBJ2-5, reads DVKVTQSSRYLVKRTGEKVFLECVQDMDHENMFWYRQDPGLGLRLIYFSYDVKMKEKGDIPEGYSVSREKKERFSLILESASTNQTSMYLCASSFGGGRETQYFGPGTRLLVL.

This chain connects TRBV24-1 to TRBJ2-7; tentative D call: TRBD2 (6 bases). Germline V gene data show CDR1 as KGHDR and CDR2 as SFDVKD. The V gene lost 3 bases and the J gene lost 5 bases, with 13 bases spanning the gap. The CDR3 spans 14 residues. The DNA of the CDR3 is TGTGCCACCAGTGATCCCGGAGGGACCCACGAGCAGTACTTC. As protein: CATSDPGGTHEQYF.

V and J are TRBV4-1 and TRBJ1-1; D possibly corresponds to TRBD1 (6 bases). The CDR3 extends over 14 amino acids. Looked up from germline, CDR1 is MGHRA and CDR2 is YSYEKL. Trimming shortened V by 4 bases and J by 11 bases, and 20 bases separated the two germline ends. The CDR3 loop reads CASSPGGGGGEAFF. The CDR3 DNA sequence: TGCGCCAGCAGCCCAGGAGGTGGGGGGGGCGAGGCTTTCTTT.

The chain uses TRBV7-9 and TRBJ2-3; D is perhaps TRBD1 (6 bases). The CDR3 length is 16 residues. Germline lookup yields CDR1 SEHNR and CDR2 FQNEAQ (reference sequence). Trimming shortened V by 8 bases and J by 0 bases, and 18 bases separated the two germline ends. CDR3 in amino acids: CASRSNEGVSTDTQYF. The CDR3 nucleotides are TGTGCCAGCCGATCAAACGAGGGGGTCAGCACAGATACGCAGTATTTT.

This chain joins TRBV7-3 and TRBJ2-3; 7 nucleotides align to TRBD2. This CDR3 has 13 amino acids. The trim removed 2 bases at V and 5 bases at J, leaving 1 base unmatched. Germline loops: CDR1 SGHTA, CDR2 FQGTGA. CDR3 loop: CASSLGTKDTQYF. The DNA for the CDR3 is TGTGCCAGCAGCTTAGGGACTAAAGATACGCAGTATTTT.

The chain links TRBV5-8 to TRBJ2-5; 7 bases match TRBD1. CDR1 and CDR2 (germline): SGHTS, YDEGEE. CDR3 length: 14 residues. With 6 bases clipped from V and 5 bases from J, the junction kept 10 bases outside the gene matches. The CDR3 spells CASTRGWTGETQYF. CDR3 bases: TGTGCCAGCACCCGTGGGTGGACAGGCGAGACCCAGTACTTC.

This rearrangement joins TRBV7-8 to TRBJ1-1; 9 bases align to TRBD1. The germline V gene encodes CDR1 SGHVS and CDR2 FQNEAQ. Germline trimming cut 5 bases from V and 1 base from J; bases unmatched to any gene: 11. The CDR3 length is 17 residues. The CDR3 is CASSRPGTGSANTEAFF. The CDR3 DNA reads as TGTGCCAGCAGCCGACCCGGGACAGGGAGTGCGAACACTGAAGCTTTCTTT.

This rearrangement joins TRBV5-4 to TRBJ2-5, with D hard to call. The length of the CDR3 is 14 residues. Germline CDR1 and CDR2: SGHNT and YYREEE (reference sequence). V was shortened by 0 bases and J by 1 base, with 7 bases between the two germline ends. CDR3 DNA: TGTGCCAGCAGCTTGGCACACCGCCAAGAGACCCAGTACTTC. Translating it yields CASSLAHRQETQYF. The whole variable domain, filled in from reference TRBV5-4 and TRBJ2-5, reads ETGVTQSPTHLIKTRGQQVTLRCSSQSGHNTVSWYQQALGQGPQFIFQYYREEENGRGNFPPRFSGLQFPNYSSELNVNALELDDSALYLCASSLAHRQETQYFGPGTRLLVL.

The chain carries TRBV27 and TRBJ2-7, with D uncertain. CDR1 is MNHEY, CDR2 SMNVEV, per germline (reference sequence). The CDR3 length is 13 residues. Trimming stripped 5 bases from V and 6 bases from J, with 14 bases between. In DNA form, the CDR3 reads TGTGCCAGCAGTCCCCGGCCCGGGTTCGAGCAGTACTTC. Amino acid sequence: CASSPRPGFEQYF.

The gene calls are TRBV2 and TRBJ2-3; TRBD2 matches 8 bases. Germline V gives CDR1 SNHLY, CDR2 FYNNEI. The CDR3 runs 15 residues. The ends lost 8 bases at V and 5 bases at J; junction bases unmatched: 12. This chain's CDR3 is CASGPSGAGGDTQYF. CDR3 in DNA: TGTGCCAGCGGTCCGAGCGGGGCGGGGGGAGATACGCAGTATTTT.

The chain combines TRBV5-5 with TRBJ2-7; 7 positions match TRBD2. J was trimmed by 2 bases and V by 4 bases; bases with no gene match: 9. CDR1 and CDR2 (germline): SGHKS, YYEKEE (reference sequence). There are 15 residues in the CDR3. CDR3 in DNA: TGTGCCAGCAGCGCAACTCTAGCGGCCGCCTACGAGCAGTACTTC. This sequence encodes CASSATLAAAYEQYF.

The CDR3 sequence is CASSLAVRDNTDTQYF. The CDR3 region has the DNA TGTGCCAGCAGCTTAGCAGTCAGGGACAACACAGATACGCAGTATTTT. The V and J genes are TRBV7-2 and TRBJ2-3, with a tentative D call TRBD1 (6 bases). Germline values: CDR1 SGHTA, CDR2 FQGNSA. V lost 0 bases to trimming and J lost 2 bases, with 12 bases between them. There are 16 residues in the CDR3. Combining the CDR3 with reference TRBV7-2 and TRBJ2-3 gives the whole variable domain GAGVSQSPSNKVTEKGKDVELRCDPISGHTALYWYRQSLGQGLEFLIYFQGNSAPDKSGLPSDRFSAERTGGSVSTLTIQRTQQEDSAVYLCASSLAVRDNTDTQYFGPGTRLTVL.

Only a few counts were recorded for this clone. CDR3 DNA: TGTGCCAGCAGCGTAGCTAGCACAGATACGCAGTATTTT. This gives the protein CASSVASTDTQYF. This rearrangement joins TRBV5-6 to TRBJ2-3, with D unclear. Trimming shortened V by 4 bases and J by 0 bases, and 6 bases separated the two germline ends. CDR3 length: 13 residues. CDR1 and CDR2 (germline): SGHDT, YYEEEE.

This chain joins TRBV5-6 and TRBJ2-7; D not resolved. Trimming removed 3 bases at V and 3 bases at J, with 10 bases between. From germline, CDR1 is SGHDT and CDR2 YYEEEE. The CDR3 contains 13 residues. CDR3 loop: CASSSDTNYEQYF. CDR3 bases: TGTGCCAGCAGCTCAGACACCAACTACGAGCAGTACTTC.

The rearrangement uses TRBV24-1 and TRBJ1-2; 7 nucleotides align to TRBD1. The trim removed 4 bases at V and 4 bases at J, leaving 5 bases unmatched. This CDR3 has 14 amino acids. The germline V gene has CDR1 KGHDR and CDR2 SFDVKD. As DNA, the CDR3 is TGTGCCACCAGTGACCCCGGACAGGTCTATGGCTACACCTTC. Residues: CATSDPGQVYGYTF.